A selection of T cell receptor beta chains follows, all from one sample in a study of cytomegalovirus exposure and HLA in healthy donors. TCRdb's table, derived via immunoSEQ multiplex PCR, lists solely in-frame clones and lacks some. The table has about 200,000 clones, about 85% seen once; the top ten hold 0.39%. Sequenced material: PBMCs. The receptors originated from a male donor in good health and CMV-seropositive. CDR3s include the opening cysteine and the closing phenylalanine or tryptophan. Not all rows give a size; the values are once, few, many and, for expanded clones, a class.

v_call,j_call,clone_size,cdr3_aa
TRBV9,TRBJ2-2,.,CASSPTNTGELFF
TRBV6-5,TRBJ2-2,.,CASSYSLATNTGELFF
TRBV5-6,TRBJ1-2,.,CASSVPRLGYTF
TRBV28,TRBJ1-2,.,CASSTDSYYYGYTF
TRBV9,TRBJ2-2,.,CASSVNRGLNTGELFF
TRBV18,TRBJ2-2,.,CASSGQGSTGELFF
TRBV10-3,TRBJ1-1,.,CAISDSTDRVNTEAFF
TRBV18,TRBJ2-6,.,CASSPDRASGANVLTF
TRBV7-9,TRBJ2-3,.,CASSRGAAGDTQYF
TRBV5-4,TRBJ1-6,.,CASSARTPLSSYNSPLHF
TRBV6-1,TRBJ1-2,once,CASEGNRYTF
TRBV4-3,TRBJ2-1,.,CASSRRGWNEQFF
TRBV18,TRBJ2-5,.,CASSPNLGAETQYF
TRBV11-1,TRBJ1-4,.,CASSLYGTNEKLFF
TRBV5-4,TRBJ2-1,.,CASSQGLAGGGNEQFF
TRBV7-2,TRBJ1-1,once,CASSSRAQNTEAFF
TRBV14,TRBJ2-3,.,CASSQERQRGGTDTQYF
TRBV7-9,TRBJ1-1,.,CASSSPASGGNTEAFF
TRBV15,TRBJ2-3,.,CATSREPLGGTDTQYF
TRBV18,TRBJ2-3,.,CASLSQPGQDVADTQYF
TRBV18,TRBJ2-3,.,CASSPMTGRTDTQYF
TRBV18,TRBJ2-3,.,CASSPEQGDTQYF
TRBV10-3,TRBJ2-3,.,CAISESTSGIGTDTQYF
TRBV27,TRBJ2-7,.,CASSFGGVGEQYF
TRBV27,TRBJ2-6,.,CASSSGQFSSGANVLTF
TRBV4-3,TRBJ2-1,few,CASSQATGNEQFF
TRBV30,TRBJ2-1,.,CAQRLAGGPGEQFF
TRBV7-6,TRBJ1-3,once,CASSRGQSSGNTIYF
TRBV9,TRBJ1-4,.,CASSGQGGINEKLFF
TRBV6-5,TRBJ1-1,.,CASSQTRSEAFF
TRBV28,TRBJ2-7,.,CASRMASVYEQYF
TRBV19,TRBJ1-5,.,CATRGQANQPQHF
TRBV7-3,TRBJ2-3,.,CASSRDSADTQYF
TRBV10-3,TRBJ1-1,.,CATGTGDNTEAFF
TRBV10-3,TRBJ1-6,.,CAISEDRGYSGSYNSPLHF
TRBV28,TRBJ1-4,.,CASSLNRQGAMSNEKLFF
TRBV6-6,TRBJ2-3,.,CASSRGTDTQYF
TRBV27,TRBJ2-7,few,CASTQLAGRYEQYF
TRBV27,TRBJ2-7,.,CASSLPSRFQSGGPYEQYF
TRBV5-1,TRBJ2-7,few,CASSLSGTAYEQYF
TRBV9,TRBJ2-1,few,CASSVAKLAGVTEQFF
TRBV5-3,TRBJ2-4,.,CARSLAGSGAKNIQYF
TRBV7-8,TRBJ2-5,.,CASRLAGDRTETQYF
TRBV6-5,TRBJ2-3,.,CASSYYISTDTQYF
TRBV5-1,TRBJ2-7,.,CASSLPSSYEQYF
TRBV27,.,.,CASSYGVAYEQYF
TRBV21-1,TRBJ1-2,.,CANYLRGLGYTF
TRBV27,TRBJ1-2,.,CASSFIRGFNGYTF
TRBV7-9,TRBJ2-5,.,CASSLTAAQETQYF
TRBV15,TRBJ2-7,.,CATSRMAASGIYEQYF